The clone carrying this T cell receptor (beta chain) was recorded only once. Its cognate antigen is unknown. These data belong to a study of graft-versus-host responses after intestinal transplantation. Whole-study context: The transplants performed in recipients were multivisceral, liver-intestinal, or isolated intestinal.

The study, taken as a whole, reports: Peak levels of circulating GvH clones tracked with early post-transplant HvG declines.

The repertoire was sequenced with immunoSEQ multiplex PCR; TCRdb's copy has only in-frame clones and lacks some. The top ten clones hold 20% to 25% of a sample with about 39,000 clones, roughly 92% of them seen once. The TCR was taken from a human donor who was the organ donor for an intestinal transplant. The specimen comprised unstimulated CD8+ T cells sorted from spleen or lymph node cells, sampled before transplant.

The CDR3 is CASTKPGASGANTGELFF. For the CDR3, the DNA is TGTGCCAGCACTAAACCAGGGGCTAGCGGTGCGAACACCGGGGAGCTGTTTTTT. The genes are TRBV2 and TRBJ2-2; D perhaps matches TRBD2 (7 bases). Per the germline V gene, CDR1 is SNHLY and CDR2 is FYNNEI. V was pared by 7 bases and J by 0 bases, with 21 bases between. This CDR3 contains 18 residues.